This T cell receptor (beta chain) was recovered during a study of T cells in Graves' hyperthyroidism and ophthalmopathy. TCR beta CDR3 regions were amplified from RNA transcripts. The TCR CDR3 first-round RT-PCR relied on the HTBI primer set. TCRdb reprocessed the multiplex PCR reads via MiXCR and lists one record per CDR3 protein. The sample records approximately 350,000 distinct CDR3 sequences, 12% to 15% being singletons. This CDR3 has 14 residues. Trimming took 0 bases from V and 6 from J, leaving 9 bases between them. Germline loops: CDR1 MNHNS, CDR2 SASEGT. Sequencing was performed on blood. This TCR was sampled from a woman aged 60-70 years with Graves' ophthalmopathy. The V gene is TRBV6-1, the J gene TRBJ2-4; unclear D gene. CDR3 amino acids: CASSEAPALNIQYF. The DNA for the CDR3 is TGTGCCAGCAGTGAAGCGCCCGCGTTAAACATTCAGTACTTC.